One and the same sample provided the 15 T cell receptor beta chains below, sequenced in a study of blood T cell repertoires in COVID-19. Measured with immunoSEQ multiplex PCR; TCRdb has only the in-frame clones, and not every one. The sample carries approximately 500,000 clones, 70% to 90% recorded once. Sequenced: peripheral blood. These receptors came from a woman aged 50 to 60 with COVID-19, enrolled during active disease.

The chain combines TRBV19 with TRBJ1-2; a possible D gene is TRBD1 (5 bases). V was shortened by 1 base and J by 0 bases, with 12 bases between the two germline ends. This CDR3 region has 16 residues. Germline values: CDR1 LNHDA, CDR2 SQIVND (reference sequence). As DNA, the CDR3 is TGTGCCAGTAGTATAGGGTCGGCGACAGCTAACTATGGCTACACCTTC. It encodes CASSIGSATANYGYTF.

V gene TRBV5-4 combines with J gene TRBJ2-2, with 7 bases matching TRBD2. Germline lookup yields CDR1 SGHNT and CDR2 YYREEE (reference sequence). The CDR3 has 17 residues. V lost 0 bases to trimming and J lost 6 bases; unmatched junction nucleotides: 11. The CDR3 coding sequence is TGTGCCAGCAGCTTGGAAGGACTAGAGGCTAACCCCGGGGAGCTGTTTTTT. It translates to CASSLEGLEANPGELFF.

The chain has TRBV4-1 and TRBJ1-2, with D perhaps matching TRBD1 (5 bases). The CDR3 is made up of 15 amino acids. Trimming left V 3 bases short and J 6 bases short, with 17 bases between. Germline CDR1 MGHRA, CDR2 YSYEKL. CDR3 sequence: CASSQGGGPVDGYTF. In DNA, the CDR3 is TGCGCCAGCAGCCAGGGGGGTGGGCCAGTAGATGGCTACACCTTC.

CDR3 nucleotides: TGTGCCAGCAGGGCGCAGCGGGGGGGCTCAGATACGCAGTATTTT. Encoded protein: CASRAQRGGSDTQYF. The chain carries TRBV3-1 (or the pseudogene TRBV3-2) and TRBJ2-3, with 10 nucleotides matching TRBD2. Germline CDR1 and CDR2: LGHDT and YNNKEL (reference sequence). V shed 6 bases, J shed 4 bases, and the junction held 7 bases outside the gene matches. The CDR3 runs to 15 residues.

This chain connects TRBV5-4 to TRBJ2-1, with 7 positions matching TRBD1. The trim removed 4 bases at V and 2 bases at J, leaving 6 bases unmatched. The CDR3 loop spans 15 amino acids. Looked up from germline, CDR1 is SGHNT and CDR2 is YYREEE (reference sequence). Here the CDR3 reads CASSLKGGPYNEQFF. The CDR3 bases are TGTGCCAGCAGCCTCAAAGGGGGCCCCTACAATGAGCAGTTCTTC.

V and J are TRBV6-5 and TRBJ1-1; the match to TRBD1 covers 7 bases. The germline CDR1 and CDR2 sequences are MNHEY and SVGAGI. The V gene end was trimmed by 7 bases and the J gene end by 4 bases; junction bases not matched to a gene: 9. CDR3 length equals 14 residues. CDR3 residues: CASTRQGRITEAFF. The CDR3, as DNA: TGTGCCAGCACCAGACAGGGTAGGATCACTGAAGCTTTCTTT.

This chain joins TRBV6-5 and TRBJ1-5; 7 positions agree with TRBD1. With 8 bases clipped from V and 5 bases from J, the junction kept 6 bases outside the gene matches. The germline V gene encodes CDR1 MNHEY and CDR2 SVGAGI. This CDR3 is 13 amino acids long. In DNA form, the CDR3 reads TGTGCCAGCCGACAGGGAAGGGATCAGCCCCAGCATTTT. As protein: CASRQGRDQPQHF.

The genes are TRBV6-6 and TRBJ1-1; TRBD1 aligns across 8 bases. V dropped 6 bases and J dropped 11; count of bases not matched to a gene: 8. The length of the CDR3 is 12 residues. Germline-derived CDR1 and CDR2 are MNHNY and SVGAGI (reference sequence). CDR3 sequence reads: CASSLQGAVAFF. For the CDR3, the DNA is TGTGCCAGCAGCCTCCAGGGGGCTGTGGCTTTCTTT.

The chain carries TRBV4-1 and TRBJ1-1; possibly TRBD1 for D (5 bases). The V and J ends lost 0 bases and 7 bases respectively, with 9 bases between them. The CDR3 covers 13 residues. Germline CDR1 is MGHRA and CDR2 is YSYEKL. The CDR3 DNA reads TGCGCCAGCAGCCAAGATGGCGGGGGTGAAGCTTTCTTT. Translation gives CASSQDGGGEAFF.

The chain employs TRBV9 and TRBJ2-2; unclear D gene. CDR3 size: 15 residues. The V gene lost 0 bases and the J gene lost 0 bases, with 6 bases spanning the gap. Germline CDR1 and CDR2: SGDLS and YYNGEE. The CDR3 region has the DNA TGTGCCAGCAGCGTAGGCGCTGCGAACACCGGGGAGCTGTTTTTT. This sequence encodes CASSVGAANTGELFF. Using reference TRBV9 and TRBJ2-2 for the parts outside the CDR3, the full variable domain is DSGVTQTPKHLITATGQRVTLRCSPRSGDLSVYWYQQSLDQGLQFLIQYYNGEERAKGNILERFSAQQFPDLHSELNLSSLELGDSALYFCASSVGAANTGELFFGEGSRLTVL.

The chain uses TRBV19 and TRBJ1-6; 7 positions agree with TRBD1. The CDR3 has 14 residues. V lost 6 bases to trimming and J lost 6 bases; unmatched junction nucleotides: 5. Per germline, CDR1 LNHDA and CDR2 SQIVND (reference sequence). The CDR3 nucleotides read TGTGCCAGTAGGTCGACAGGGCCTAATTCACCCCTCCACTTT. Protein sequence: CASRSTGPNSPLHF.

CDR3: CASTRSLNTEAFF. The CDR3 coding sequence is TGTGCCAGCACCCGTTCGTTGAACACTGAAGCTTTCTTT. V and J are TRBV6-5 and TRBJ1-1; D not resolved. Trimming left V 7 bases short and J 0 bases short, with 9 bases between. CDR1 is MNHEY and CDR2 is SVGAGI in the germline V gene. The CDR3 covers 13 residues.

This sequence joins TRBV10-3 and TRBJ2-5; TRBD1 matches at 9 bases. Germline V gene data show CDR1 as ENHRY and CDR2 as SYGVKD. This CDR3 contains 14 residues. J gave up 5 bases and V 6 bases, and 7 bases lay outside the gene matches. The CDR3 spells CAISRTGVGETQYF. The DNA of the CDR3 is TGTGCCATCAGCAGGACAGGGGTTGGGGAGACCCAGTACTTC.

This chain joins TRBV6-2 or TRBV6-3 and TRBJ1-5; D call uncertain. The germline CDR1 and CDR2 sequences are MNHEY and SVGEGT. The CDR3 has 12 residues. V lost 2 bases and J lost 7, with 6 bases in between. The CDR3 region is CASSYPLQPQHF. Here the CDR3 DNA reads TGTGCCAGCAGTTACCCCCTCCAGCCCCAGCATTTT.

V is TRBV10-3 and J is TRBJ1-3; 9 nucleotides align to TRBD1. In germline, CDR1 is ENHRY, CDR2 SYGVKD. The J segment lost 6 bases and the V segment lost 1 base, leaving 4 bases of the junction unmatched. This CDR3 is 15 amino acids long. In DNA form, the CDR3 reads TGTGCCATCAGTGAGTTCGGGACAGGGACAAACACCATATATTTT. Its protein product is CAISEFGTGTNTIYF.